This record covers a single T cell receptor beta chain. These data belong to a study of blood T cell repertoires in COVID-19. At the level of the study: The study drew acute and convalescent COVID-19 samples from the United States, Italy and Spain. PBMCs, B-cell-depleted T cells, or T cells provided the cDNA or gDNA that made up the material.

Original methodology: Quantification of nucleated cells was approximated via reference gene primer amplification. The assay was immunoSEQ multiplex PCR, and TCRdb's table has in-frame clones only and misses some. The D gene and trimming were derived from the DNA, and the V and J assignments and clone size from that table. The table has 35,000 to 45,000 clones, about 91% seen once; the top ten hold 8% to 9.5%. This TCR was sampled from a man aged 45 to 65 with active COVID-19. Sequenced sample: peripheral blood.

The CDR3 here is CASGEGPYEQYF. CDR3 bases: TGTGCCAGCGGGGAGGGCCCCTACGAGCAGTACTTC. The chain has TRBV2 and TRBJ2-7; 7 bases match TRBD2. Germline V gives CDR1 SNHLY, CDR2 FYNNEI. V lost 8 bases and J lost 2; bases outside the gene matches: 3. The CDR3 is 12 residues long.